This T cell receptor (beta chain) was identified during a study of T-cell reconstitution after alpha-beta-depleted transplantation in children. The CDR3 length is 15 residues. The V and J ends lost 6 bases and 6 bases, in that order; junction bases with no gene match: 9. Notes on the study in general: The study reportedly traced alpha-beta T cells about two months after transplant to several hundred expanded graft clones.

The TCRbeta library incorporated unique molecular identifiers. TCRdb processed the PCR reads anew with MiXCR; each CDR3 protein has one entry. Of about 32,000 distinct CDR3 sequences detected, 6% to 8.5% appear once; the ten largest clones hold around 26%. Ten or more counts support this clonotype. The antigen remains undetermined. This chain uses TRBV12-3 or TRBV12-4 with TRBJ2-2; TRBD2 agrees at 8 bases. The sample consisted of peripheral blood, taken 60 days after TCRalphabeta/CD19-depleted stem cell transplant. The sequence came from a child younger than two who had a stem cell transplant for acute myeloid leukemia, so the T cells may come from the graft donor. In nucleotides, the CDR3 is TGTGCCAGCAGCTTCCAAGCGGGAGAGGCCGGGGAGCTGTTTTTT. Translating it yields CASSFQAGEAGELFF.